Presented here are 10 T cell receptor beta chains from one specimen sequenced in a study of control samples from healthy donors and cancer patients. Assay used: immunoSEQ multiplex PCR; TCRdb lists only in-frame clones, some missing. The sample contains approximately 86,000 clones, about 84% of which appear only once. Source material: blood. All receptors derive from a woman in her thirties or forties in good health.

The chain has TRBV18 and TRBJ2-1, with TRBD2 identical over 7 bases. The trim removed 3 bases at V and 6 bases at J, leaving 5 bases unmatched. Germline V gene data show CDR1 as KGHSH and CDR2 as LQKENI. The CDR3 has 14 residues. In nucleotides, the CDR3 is TGTGCCAGCTCACCCAATAGCGGGTTCAATGAGCAGTTCTTC. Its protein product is CASSPNSGFNEQFF.

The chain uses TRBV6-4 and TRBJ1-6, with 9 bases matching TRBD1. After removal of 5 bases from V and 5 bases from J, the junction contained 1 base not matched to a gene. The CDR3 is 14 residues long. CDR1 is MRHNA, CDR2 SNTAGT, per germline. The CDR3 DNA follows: TGTGCCAGCAGTCGGGACAGGGATAATTCACCCCTCCACTTT. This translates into CASSRDRDNSPLHF.

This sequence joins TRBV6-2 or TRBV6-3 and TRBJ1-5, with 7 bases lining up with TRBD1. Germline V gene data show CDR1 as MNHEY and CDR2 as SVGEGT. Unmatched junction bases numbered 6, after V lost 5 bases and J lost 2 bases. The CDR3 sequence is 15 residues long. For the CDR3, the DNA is TGTGCCAGCAGTCGAGACAGGGCTGGCAATCAGCCCCAGCATTTT. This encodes CASSRDRAGNQPQHF.

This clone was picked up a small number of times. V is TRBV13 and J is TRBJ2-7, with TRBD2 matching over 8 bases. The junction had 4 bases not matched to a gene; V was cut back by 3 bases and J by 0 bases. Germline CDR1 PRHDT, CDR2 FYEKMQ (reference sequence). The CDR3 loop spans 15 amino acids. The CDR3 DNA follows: TGTGCCAGCAGCTTCCGCGGGGGGCCCTCCTACGAGCAGTACTTC. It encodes CASSFRGGPSYEQYF.

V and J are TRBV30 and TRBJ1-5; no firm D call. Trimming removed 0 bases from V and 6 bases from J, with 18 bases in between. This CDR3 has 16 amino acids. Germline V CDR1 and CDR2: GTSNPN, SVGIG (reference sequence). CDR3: CAWSVPAPGAGQPQHF. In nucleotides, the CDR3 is TGTGCCTGGAGTGTACCCGCCCCGGGCGCGGGTCAGCCCCAGCATTTT.

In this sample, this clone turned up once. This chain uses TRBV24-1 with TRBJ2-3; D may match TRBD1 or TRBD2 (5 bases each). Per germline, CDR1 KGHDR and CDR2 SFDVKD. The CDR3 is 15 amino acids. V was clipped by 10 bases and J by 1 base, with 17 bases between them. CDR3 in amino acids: CATGPRDGGTDTQYF. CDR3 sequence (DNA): TGTGCCACTGGCCCCCGGGACGGAGGCACAGATACGCAGTATTTT.

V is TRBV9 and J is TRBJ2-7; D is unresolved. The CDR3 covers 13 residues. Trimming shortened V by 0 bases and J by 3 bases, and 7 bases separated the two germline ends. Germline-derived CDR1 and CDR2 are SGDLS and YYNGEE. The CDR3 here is CASSVVPGYEQYF. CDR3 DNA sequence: TGTGCCAGCAGCGTAGTCCCAGGCTACGAGCAGTACTTC.

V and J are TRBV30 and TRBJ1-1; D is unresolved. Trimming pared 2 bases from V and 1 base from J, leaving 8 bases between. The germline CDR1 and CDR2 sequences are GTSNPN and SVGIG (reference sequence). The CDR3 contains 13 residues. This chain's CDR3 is CAWSPRGNTEAFF. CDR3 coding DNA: TGTGCCTGGAGTCCCCGGGGGAACACTGAAGCTTTCTTT.

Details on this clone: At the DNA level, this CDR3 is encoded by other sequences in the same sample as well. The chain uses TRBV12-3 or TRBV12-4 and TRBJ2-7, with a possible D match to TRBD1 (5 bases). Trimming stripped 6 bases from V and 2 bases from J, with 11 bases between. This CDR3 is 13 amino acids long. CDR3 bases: TGTGCCAGCAGAAAGGGGTCGACCTACGAGCAGTACTTC. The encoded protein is CASRKGSTYEQYF.

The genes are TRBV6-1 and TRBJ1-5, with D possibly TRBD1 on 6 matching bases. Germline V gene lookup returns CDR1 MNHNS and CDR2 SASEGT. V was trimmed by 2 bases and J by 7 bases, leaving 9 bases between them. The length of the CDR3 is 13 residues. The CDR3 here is CASSERGDQPQHF. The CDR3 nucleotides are TGTGCCAGCAGTGAAAGGGGGGACCAGCCCCAGCATTTT.